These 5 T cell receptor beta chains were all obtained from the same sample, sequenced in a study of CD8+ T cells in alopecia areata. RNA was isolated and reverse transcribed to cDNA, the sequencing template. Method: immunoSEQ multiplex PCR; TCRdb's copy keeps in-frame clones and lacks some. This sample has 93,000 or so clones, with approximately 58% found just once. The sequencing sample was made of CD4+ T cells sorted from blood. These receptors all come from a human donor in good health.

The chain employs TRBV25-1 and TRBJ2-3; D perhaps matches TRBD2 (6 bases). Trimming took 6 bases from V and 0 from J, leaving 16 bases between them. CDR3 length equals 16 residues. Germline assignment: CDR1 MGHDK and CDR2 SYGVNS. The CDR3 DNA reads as TGTGCCAGCAGGGGACTTCCGACGAAGAGCACAGATACGCAGTATTTT. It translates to CASRGLPTKSTDTQYF.

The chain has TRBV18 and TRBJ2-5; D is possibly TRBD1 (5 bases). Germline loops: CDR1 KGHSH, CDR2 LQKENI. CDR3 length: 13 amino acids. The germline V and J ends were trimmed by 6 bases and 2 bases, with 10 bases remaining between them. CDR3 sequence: CASSQGRQETQYF. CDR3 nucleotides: TGTGCCAGCTCCCAGGGAAGGCAAGAGACCCAGTACTTC.

The CDR3 loop is CAWSVLTGSTYNEQFF. CDR3 coding DNA: TGTGCCTGGAGTGTATTAACGGGGTCAACCTACAATGAGCAGTTCTTC. V usage is TRBV30 and J usage is TRBJ2-1, with D perhaps matching TRBD2 (5 bases). Germline V gene lookup returns CDR1 GTSNPN and CDR2 SVGIG (reference sequence). V was shortened by 0 bases and J by 2 bases, with 14 bases between the two germline ends. The CDR3 totals 16 residues.

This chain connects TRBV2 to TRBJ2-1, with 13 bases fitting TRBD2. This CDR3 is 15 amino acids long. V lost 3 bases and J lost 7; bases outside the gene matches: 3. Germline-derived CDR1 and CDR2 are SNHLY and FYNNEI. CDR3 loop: CASSEGLAGLNEQFF. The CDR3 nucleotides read TGTGCCAGCAGTGAGGGACTAGCGGGGTTAAATGAGCAGTTCTTC.

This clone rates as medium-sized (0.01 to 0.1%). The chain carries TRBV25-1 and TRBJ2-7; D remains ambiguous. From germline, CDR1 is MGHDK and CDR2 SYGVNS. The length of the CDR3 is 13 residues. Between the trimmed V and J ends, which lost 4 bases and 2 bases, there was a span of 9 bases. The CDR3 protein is CASSAQHAYEQYF. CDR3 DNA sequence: TGTGCCAGCAGTGCTCAACATGCCTACGAGCAGTACTTC.